Listed below are T cell receptor beta chains from one sample, sequenced in a study of neoadjuvant anti-PD-1 for oral cavity cancer. Assay used: immunoSEQ multiplex PCR; TCRdb lists only in-frame clones, some missing. Here the sample spans around 34,000 clones, approximately 90% being singletons. Sequenced material: PBMCs, taken before nivolumab (anti-PD-1) treatment. The receptors come from a person aged 40-85 years with oral cavity squamous cell carcinoma. Each CDR3 is given with its conserved first and last residue. D genes are given only for firm matches. Size tells how often a clone was seen (once, few, many) or the class of an expanded clone, and some rows leave it out.

j_gene,v_gene,abundance,d_gene,CDR3aa,CDR3nt
TRBJ1-2,TRBV28,-,-,CASSPGGYGYTF,TGTGCCAGCAGTCCAGGCGGATATGGCTACACCTTC
TRBJ2-2,TRBV10-2,-,-,CASRDVGETGELFF,TGCGCCAGCCGCGACGTAGGGGAGACCGGGGAGCTGTTTTTT
TRBJ2-5,TRBV7-2,-,TRBD1,CASRRQGEETQYF,TGTGCCAGCAGGAGACAGGGCGAAGAGACCCAGTACTTC
TRBJ2-7,TRBV29-1,-,-,CSVGPGLNYEQYF,TGCAGCGTAGGACCGGGCCTTAACTACGAGCAGTACTTC
TRBJ2-7,TRBV7-9,-,TRBD1,CASSGQEYEQYF,TGTGCCAGCAGCGGACAGGAGTACGAGCAGTACTTC
TRBJ1-6,TRBV7-2,-,-,CASSPAFRNSPLHF,TGTGCCAGCAGCCCGGCCTTTAGGAATTCACCCCTCCACTTT
TRBJ2-7,TRBV21-1,once,-,CASSKGPAGSSYEQYF,TGTGCCAGCAGCAAAGGCCCAGCGGGAAGCTCCTACGAGCAGTACTTC
TRBJ1-2,TRBV4-1,-,TRBD1,CASSQEQWTGGGYTF,TGCGCCAGCAGCCAAGAACAGTGGACAGGGGGTGGCTACACCTTC
TRBJ2-7,TRBV2,-,-,CASSESHPPYEQYF,TGTGCCAGCAGTGAGTCCCACCCCCCCTACGAGCAGTACTTC
TRBJ1-2,TRBV29-1,-,-,CSVEASDSNYGYTF,TGCAGCGTTGAAGCTTCGGACAGCAACTATGGCTACACCTTC
TRBJ2-2,TRBV5-1,-,-,CASSVLGLNTGELFF,TGCGCCAGCAGTGTGTTGGGGTTGAACACCGGGGAGCTGTTTTTT
TRBJ2-3,TRBV4-2,-,-,CASSQDSYTTDTQYF,TGTGCCAGCAGCCAAGATTCCTATACCACAGATACGCAGTATTTT
TRBJ1-4,TRBV5-1,-,TRBD1,CASSPRQGKNEKLFF,TGCGCCAGCAGCCCCCGACAGGGGAAAAATGAAAAACTGTTTTTT
TRBJ1-2,TRBV5-6,-,-,CASSLAGKDYGYTF,TGTGCCAGCAGCTTGGCAGGGAAGGACTATGGCTACACCTTC
TRBJ1-5,TRBV19,once,TRBD1,CASSITGDQPQHF,TGTGCCAGTAGTATCACAGGGGATCAGCCCCAGCATTTT